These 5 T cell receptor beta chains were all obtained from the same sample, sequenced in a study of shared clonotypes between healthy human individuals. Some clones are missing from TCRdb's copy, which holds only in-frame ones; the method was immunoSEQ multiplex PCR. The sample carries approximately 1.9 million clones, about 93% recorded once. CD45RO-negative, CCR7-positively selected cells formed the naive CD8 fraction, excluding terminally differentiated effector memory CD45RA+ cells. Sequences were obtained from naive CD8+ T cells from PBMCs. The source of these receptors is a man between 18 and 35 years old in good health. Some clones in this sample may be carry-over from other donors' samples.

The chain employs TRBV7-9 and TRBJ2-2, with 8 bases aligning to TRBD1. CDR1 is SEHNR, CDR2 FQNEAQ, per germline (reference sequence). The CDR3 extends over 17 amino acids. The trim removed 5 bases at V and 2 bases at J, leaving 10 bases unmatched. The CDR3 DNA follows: TGTGCCAGCAGCCACCGGACAGGGAAAATAAACACCGGGGAGCTGTTTTTT. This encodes CASSHRTGKINTGELFF.

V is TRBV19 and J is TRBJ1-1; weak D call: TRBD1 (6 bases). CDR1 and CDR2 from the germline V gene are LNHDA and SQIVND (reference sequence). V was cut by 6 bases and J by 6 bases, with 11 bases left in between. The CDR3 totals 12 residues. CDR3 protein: CASRDDRPEAFF. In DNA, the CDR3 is TGTGCCAGTAGAGATGACAGGCCTGAAGCTTTCTTT.

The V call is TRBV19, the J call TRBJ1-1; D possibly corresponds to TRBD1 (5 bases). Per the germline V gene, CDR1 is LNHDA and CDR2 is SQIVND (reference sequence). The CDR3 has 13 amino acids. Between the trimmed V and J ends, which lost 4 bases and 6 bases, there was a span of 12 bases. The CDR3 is CASSTSGYPEAFF. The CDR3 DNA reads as TGTGCCAGTAGTACGTCAGGGTATCCTGAAGCTTTCTTT.

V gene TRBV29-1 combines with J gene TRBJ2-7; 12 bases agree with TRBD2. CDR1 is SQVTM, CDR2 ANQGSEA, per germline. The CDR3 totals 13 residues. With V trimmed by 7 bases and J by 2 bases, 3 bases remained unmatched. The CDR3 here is CSARTSGAYEQYF. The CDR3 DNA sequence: TGCAGCGCAAGGACTAGCGGGGCCTACGAGCAGTACTTC.

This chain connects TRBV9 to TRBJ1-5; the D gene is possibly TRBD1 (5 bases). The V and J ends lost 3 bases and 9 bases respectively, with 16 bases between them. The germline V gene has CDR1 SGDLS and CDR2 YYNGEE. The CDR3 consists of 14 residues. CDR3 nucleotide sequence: TGTGCCAGCAGCGCAGGGACCGCCGAGCGGCCCCAGCATTTT. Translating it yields CASSAGTAERPQHF.